Listed below are T cell receptor beta chains from one sample, sequenced in a study of CD8 T cells in Susac syndrome. TCRdb fed the immunoSEQ multiplex PCR reads into MiXCR, producing one record per CDR3 protein. The sample consists of approximately 90,000 distinct CDR3 sequences, 85% to 95% of them appearing once. Sequencing used CD8+ T cells from PBMCs. Receptor source: a human donor in good health. Both conserved end residues are part of each CDR3. The D gene is left open where the match is weak. Where a row states a size, it is once, few, many or the class of an expanded clone; other rows omit it.

>-|TRBV3-1|-|TRBJ1-1
CASSQGGEITEAFF
TGTGCCAGCAGCCAAGGAGGTGAGATCACTGAAGCTTTCTTT
>-|TRBV10-3|-|TRBJ2-7
CAITANRAYEQYF
TGTGCCATCACTGCCAACAGGGCCTACGAGCAGTACTTC
>TRBD1|TRBV6-4|-|TRBJ2-3
CASSDSSGTGGADTQYF
TGTGCCAGCAGTGACTCGTCCGGGACAGGGGGCGCAGATACGCAGTATTTT
>TRBD2|TRBV19|-|TRBJ2-1
CASSIEAGLAYEQFF
TGTGCCAGTAGTATAGAGGCAGGACTAGCGTATGAGCAGTTCTTC
>-|TRBV19|-|TRBJ1-2
CAGPRGPDNYGYTF
TGTGCCGGACCTCGGGGACCCGACAACTATGGCTACACCTTC
>-|TRBV7-3|-|TRBJ1-1
CASSPGVMNTEAFF
TGTGCCAGCAGCCCCGGGGTAATGAACACTGAAGCTTTCTTT
>-|TRBV27|-|TRBJ1-2
CASRWGAGNGYTF
TGTGCCAGCAGATGGGGCGCAGGCAATGGCTACACCTTC
>TRBD2|TRBV5-6|once|TRBJ2-2
CASSFGSGGSGELFF
TGTGCCAGCAGCTTCGGTAGCGGGGGATCCGGGGAGCTGTTTTTT
>-|TRBV20-1|-|TRBJ2-2
CSARVLTGELFF
TGCAGTGCTAGAGTTCTTACCGGGGAGCTGTTTTTT
>-|TRBV10-3|-|TRBJ2-7
CAISETIRQATTILYEQYF
TGTGCCATCAGTGAGACGATTCGGCAGGCCACCACGATACTCTACGAGCAGTACTTC
>-|TRBV27|-|TRBJ1-2
CASSFSLGGYGYTF
TGTGCCAGCAGTTTTTCCTTGGGGGGCTATGGCTACACCTTC
>TRBD1|TRBV6-6|-|TRBJ2-2
CASSPFGQGRTGELFF
TGTGCCAGCAGTCCTTTTGGACAGGGGAGGACCGGGGAGCTGTTTTTT
>-|TRBV4-1|-|TRBJ1-2
CASSQYLDRFGYTF
TGCGCCAGCAGCCAATATCTCGACAGGTTTGGCTACACCTTC
>-|TRBV5-8|-|TRBJ2-5
CASSFAGETQYF
TGTGCCAGCAGCTTCGCGGGGGAGACCCAGTACTTC
>TRBD2|TRBV11-2|-|TRBJ2-3
CASSSGTSGGDTQYF
TGTGCCAGCAGCTCCGGGACTAGCGGGGGAGATACGCAGTATTTT
>TRBD2|TRBV20-1|once|TRBJ2-7
CSALRLAGLSYEQYF
TGCAGTGCTCTTCGACTAGCGGGACTCTCCTACGAGCAGTACTTC
>-|TRBV7-2|-|TRBJ1-2
CASSFSDLGDGYTF
TGTGCCAGCAGCTTCTCGGACCTCGGAGATGGCTACACCTTC
>-|TRBV5-1|-|TRBJ2-2
CASSLERGDTGELFF
TGCGCCAGCAGCTTAGAGCGTGGTGACACCGGGGAGCTGTTTTTT
>-|TRBV7-9|-|TRBJ1-5
CASSLGSGRNQPQHF
TGTGCCAGCAGCTTAGGTTCCGGACGAAATCAGCCCCAGCATTTT
>TRBD2|TRBV3-1|-|TRBJ2-2
CASSGRGGPSNTGELFF
TGTGCCAGCAGCGGGCGCGGGGGGCCTTCGAACACCGGGGAGCTGTTTTTT
>-|TRBV29-1|-|TRBJ2-7
CSVGQAGYEQYF
TGCAGCGTTGGACAGGCTGGGTACGAGCAGTACTTC
>TRBD1|TRBV6-6|-|TRBJ2-2
CASSYRTGGDTGELFF
TGTGCCAGCAGTTACAGGACAGGGGGCGACACCGGGGAGCTGTTTTTT
>-|TRBV6-1|-|TRBJ1-1
CASSDRPLDPNTEAFF
TGTGCCAGCAGTGACAGGCCGCTTGACCCGAACACTGAAGCTTTCTTT
>TRBD1|TRBV29-1|-|TRBJ2-7
CSVVGDQQGELYEQYF
TGCAGCGTTGTAGGGGACCAACAGGGGGAGTTGTACGAGCAGTACTTC
>-|TRBV4-1|-|TRBJ1-1
CASSHISESTEAFF
TGCGCCAGCAGCCATATCAGTGAGTCCACTGAAGCTTTCTTT
>-|TRBV6-5|-|TRBJ2-7
CASSFSPGLFYEQYF
TGTGCCAGCAGTTTCTCTCCGGGCCTATTCTACGAGCAGTACTTC
>-|TRBV29-1|once|TRBJ2-7
CSVEDPSSEQYF
TGCAGCGTTGAAGACCCCTCCTCCGAGCAGTACTTC
>-|TRBV20-1|-|TRBJ2-7
CSARDGGVEQYF
TGCAGTGCTAGAGATGGAGGGGTCGAGCAGTACTTC
>-|TRBV12-3/TRBV12-4|-|TRBJ1-1
CASTLSQPEAFF
TGTGCCAGCACCCTATCGCAGCCTGAAGCTTTCTTT
>TRBD1|TRBV2|-|TRBJ2-1
CASSRTGAYNEQFF
TGTGCCAGCAGTCGGACAGGGGCCTACAATGAGCAGTTCTTC
>-|TRBV7-9|-|TRBJ2-2
CASSLVVGELFF
TGTGCCAGCAGCTTAGTAGTCGGGGAGCTGTTTTTT
>-|TRBV3-1|-|TRBJ2-7
CASSQTPAYEQYF
TGTGCCAGCAGCCAGACCCCCGCCTACGAGCAGTACTTC
>-|TRBV27|-|TRBJ1-2
CASSLIANYGYTF
TGTGCCAGCAGTTTAATTGCAAACTATGGCTACACCTTC
>-|TRBV29-1|-|TRBJ1-5
CSVGGGEKGQPQHF
TGCAGCGTGGGAGGGGGAGAGAAGGGTCAGCCCCAGCATTTT
>TRBD1|TRBV7-9|-|TRBJ2-3
CASSSTGEVHTQYF
TGTGCCAGCAGCTCGACAGGGGAGGTACATACGCAGTATTTT
>-|TRBV13|-|TRBJ2-7
CASSLGPGSSYEQYF
TGTGCCAGCAGCTTAGGCCCAGGGAGCTCCTACGAGCAGTACTTC
>-|TRBV3-1|-|TRBJ1-1
CASSSENTEAFF
TGTGCCAGCAGTTCAGAAAACACTGAAGCTTTCTTT
>-|TRBV2|-|TRBJ1-5
CASSGDQPQHF
TGTGCCAGCAGTGGAGATCAGCCCCAGCATTTT
>TRBD1|TRBV27|-|TRBJ1-5
CASSPGTGGNQPQHF
TGTGCCAGCAGTCCAGGGACAGGGGGCAATCAGCCCCAGCATTTT
>-|TRBV5-1|-|TRBJ2-7
CASSFGQTSYEQYF
TGCGCCAGCAGCTTCGGACAGACCTCCTACGAGCAGTACTTC
>-|TRBV7-6|-|TRBJ2-7
CASSSDIRSYEQYF
TGTGCCAGCAGCTCAGACATACGCTCCTACGAGCAGTACTTC
>-|TRBV14|-|TRBJ1-4
CASSQRSEKLFF
TGTGCCAGCAGCCAAAGATCGGAAAAACTGTTTTTT
>TRBD1|TRBV29-1|-|TRBJ1-1
CSVEDDRGLVWAEAFF
TGCAGCGTTGAAGATGACAGGGGGCTAGTTTGGGCTGAAGCTTTCTTT
>-|TRBV7-9|-|TRBJ1-1
CASTSRGDTEAFF
TGTGCCAGCACCTCAAGGGGGGACACTGAAGCTTTCTTT
>TRBD2|TRBV4-1|-|TRBJ2-3
CASSPGHGGERTDTQYF
TGCGCCAGCAGCCCTGGTCACGGGGGGGAACGGACAGATACGCAGTATTTT
>-|TRBV6-5|-|TRBJ1-2
CASSYGSGSGYTF
TGTGCCAGCAGTTACGGGTCCGGGAGTGGCTACACCTTC
>TRBD2|TRBV5-6|once|TRBJ2-3
CASSTRTSGGFTDTQYF
TGTGCCAGCAGCACCAGGACTAGCGGTGGATTCACAGATACGCAGTATTTT
>-|TRBV6-2/TRBV6-3|once|TRBJ1-6
CASSPRLVYNSPLHF
TGTGCCAGCAGTCCCCGACTCGTCTATAATTCACCCCTCCACTTT
>-|TRBV18|-|TRBJ1-1
CASSPGGGGWMNTEAFF
TGTGCCAGCTCACCGGGGGGGGGAGGGTGGATGAACACTGAAGCTTTCTTT
>-|TRBV9|-|TRBJ1-2
CASSDPVAYGYTF
TGTGCCAGCAGCGACCCCGTGGCCTATGGCTACACCTTC
>-|TRBV7-6|-|TRBJ1-3
CASSPNGNTIYF
TGTGCCAGCAGCCCCAACGGAAACACCATATATTTT
>TRBD1|TRBV5-6|-|TRBJ1-2
CASSPGTGESGF
TGTGCCAGCAGCCCCGGGACAGGGGAATCAGGGTTC
>TRBD2|TRBV4-2|-|TRBJ2-5
CASSQLTSGGYQETQYF
TGTGCCAGCAGCCAACTTACTAGCGGGGGGTATCAAGAGACCCAGTACTTC
>-|TRBV9|once|TRBJ1-4
CASSVGGSLNEKLFF
TGTGCCAGCAGCGTAGGGGGCAGCCTTAATGAAAAACTGTTTTTT
>TRBD2|TRBV12-3/TRBV12-4|-|TRBJ2-3
CASKVQPRTSGGRISTDTQYF
TGTGCCAGCAAGGTGCAACCCCGGACTAGCGGGGGAAGAATTAGCACAGATACGCAGTATTTT
>TRBD1|TRBV5-6|-|TRBJ1-2
CASSPGTGDGYTF
TGTGCCAGCAGCCCGGGGACAGGGGATGGCTACACCTTC
>-|TRBV12-3/TRBV12-4|-|TRBJ1-1
CASSLTKGTEAFF
TGTGCCAGCAGTTTAACCAAGGGCACTGAAGCTTTCTTT
>TRBD1|TRBV5-1|-|TRBJ2-7
CASSLPRDRVAYEQYF
TGCGCCAGCAGCTTGCCCCGGGACAGGGTTGCCTACGAGCAGTACTTC
>-|TRBV5-4|-|TRBJ2-1
CASSLGVVPSYNEQFF
TGTGCCAGCAGCTTGGGGGTGGTACCCTCCTACAATGAGCAGTTCTTC